One and the same sample provided the 2 T cell receptor beta chains below, sequenced in a study of blood T cell repertoires in COVID-19. Profiled with immunoSEQ multiplex PCR; TCRdb holds only in-frame clones, not every one. The sample has about 270,000 clones; approximately 90% are singletons. Sequenced sample: PBMCs or T cells enriched from blood (not recorded which). The receptors were gathered from a man in his forties who had been exposed to COVID-19.

This chain links TRBV5-1 with TRBJ1-3, with D possibly matching TRBD1 (5 bases). Germline V gene data show CDR1 as SGHRS and CDR2 as YFSETQ. Trimming removed 0 bases from V and 0 bases from J, with 10 bases in between. This CDR3 region has 16 residues. The CDR3 nucleotides are TGCGCCAGCAGCTTGGAGGGACTTCGCTCTGGAAACACCATATATTTT. It specifies CASSLEGLRSGNTIYF.

CDR3 residues: CASSRDRPYEQYF. The CDR3 nucleotides are TGCGCCAGCAGTAGGGACAGGCCCTACGAGCAGTACTTC. The chain is built from TRBV4-3 and TRBJ2-7; TRBD1 matches 8 bases. Germline CDR1 reads LGHNA; CDR2 reads YSLEER. J was trimmed by 2 bases and V by 6 bases; bases with no gene match: 3. CDR3 length: 13 residues.